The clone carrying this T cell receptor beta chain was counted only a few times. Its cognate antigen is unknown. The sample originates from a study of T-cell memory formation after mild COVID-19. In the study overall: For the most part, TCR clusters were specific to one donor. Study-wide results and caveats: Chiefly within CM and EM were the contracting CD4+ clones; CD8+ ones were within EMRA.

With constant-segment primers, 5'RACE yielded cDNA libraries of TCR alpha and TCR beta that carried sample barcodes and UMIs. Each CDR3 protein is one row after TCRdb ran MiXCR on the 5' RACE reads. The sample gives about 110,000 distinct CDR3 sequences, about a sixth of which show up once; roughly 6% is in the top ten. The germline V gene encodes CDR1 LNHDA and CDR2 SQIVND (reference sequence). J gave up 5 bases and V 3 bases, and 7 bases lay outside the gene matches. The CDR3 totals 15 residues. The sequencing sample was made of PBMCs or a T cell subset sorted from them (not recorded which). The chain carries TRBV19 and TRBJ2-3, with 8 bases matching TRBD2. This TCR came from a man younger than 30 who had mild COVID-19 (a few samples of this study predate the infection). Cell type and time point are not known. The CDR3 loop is CASSILGGAVDTQYF. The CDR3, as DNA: TGTGCCAGTAGTATCCTCGGGGGGGCCGTAGATACGCAGTATTTT.